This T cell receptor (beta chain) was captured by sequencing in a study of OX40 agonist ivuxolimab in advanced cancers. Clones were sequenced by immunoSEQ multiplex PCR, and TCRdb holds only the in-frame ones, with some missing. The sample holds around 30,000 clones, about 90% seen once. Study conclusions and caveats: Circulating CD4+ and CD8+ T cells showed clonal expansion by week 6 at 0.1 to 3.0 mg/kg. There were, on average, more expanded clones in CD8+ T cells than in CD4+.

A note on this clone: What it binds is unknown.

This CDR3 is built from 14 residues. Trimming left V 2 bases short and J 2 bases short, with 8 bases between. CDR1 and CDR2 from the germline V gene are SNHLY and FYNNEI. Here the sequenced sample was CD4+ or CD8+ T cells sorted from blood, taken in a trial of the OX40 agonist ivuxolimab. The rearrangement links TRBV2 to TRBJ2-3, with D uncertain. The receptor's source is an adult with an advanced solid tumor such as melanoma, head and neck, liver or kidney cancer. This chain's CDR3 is CASSELLPTDTQYF. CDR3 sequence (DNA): TGTGCCAGCAGTGAATTACTACCCACAGATACGCAGTATTTT.